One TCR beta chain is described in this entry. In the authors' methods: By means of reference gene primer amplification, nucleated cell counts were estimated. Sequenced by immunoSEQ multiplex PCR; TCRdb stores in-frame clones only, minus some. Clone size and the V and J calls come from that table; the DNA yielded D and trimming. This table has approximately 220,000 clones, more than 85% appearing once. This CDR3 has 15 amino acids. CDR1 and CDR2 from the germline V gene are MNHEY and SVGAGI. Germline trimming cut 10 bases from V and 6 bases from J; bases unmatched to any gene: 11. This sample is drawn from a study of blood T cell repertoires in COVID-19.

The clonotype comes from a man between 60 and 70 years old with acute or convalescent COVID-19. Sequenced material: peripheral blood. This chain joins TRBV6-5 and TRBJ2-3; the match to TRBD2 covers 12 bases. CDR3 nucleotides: TGTGCCACCCCTCGGACTAGCGGGGTTGGGGATACGCAGTATTTT. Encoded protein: CATPRTSGVGDTQYF.